These T cell receptor beta chains were read from a single sample in a study of CD8+CD57+ T cells in acquired aplastic anemia. From the reads, TCRdb called clonotypes with MiXCR, one entry per CDR3 protein. The sample holds roughly 500,000 distinct CDR3 sequences; around 33% are singletons and the top ten take nearly 0.85%. The source material was sorted CD4+, CD8+, or CD8+CD57+ T cells (not recorded which) from PBMCs. The receptor set was obtained from a human donor with aplastic anemia. Each CDR3 is given with its conserved first and last residue. The D gene is left open where the match is weak. Rows give clone size only sometimes, using once, few, many, or a class for an expanded clone.

TRBJ2-5 | TRBV9 | TRBD2 | few | CASSVDASGGLKETQYF | TGTGCCAGCAGCGTAGATGCTAGCGGGGGATTAAAAGAGACCCAGTACTTC
TRBJ1-1 | TRBV7-9 | TRBD1 | . | CATSPAGTGSTEALF | TGTGCCACCTCACCGGCGGGGACAGGTTCCACTGAAGCTCTCTTT
TRBJ2-7 | TRBV9 | TRBD2 | few | CASSPGALAGSYEQYF | TGTGCCAGCAGCCCGGGCGCACTAGCGGGTTCCTACGAGCAGTACTTC
TRBJ2-7 | TRBV6-5 | . | . | CASSYGQGRSESYEQYF | TGTGCCAGCAGTTACGGGCAGGGAAGGTCCGAGTCCTACGAGCAGTACTTC
TRBJ2-7 | TRBV20-1 | . | many | CSAKVDGRGEQYF | TGCAGTGCTAAAGTTGACGGGAGAGGCGAGCAGTACTTC
TRBJ2-7 | TRBV6-1 | . | many | CASSITRHTLSYEQYF | TGTGCCAGCAGTATCACCCGACACACACTCTCCTACGAGCAGTACTTC
TRBJ2-7 | TRBV28 | TRBD1 | few | CASNLRGTGGFEQYF | TGTGCCAGCAATCTCAGAGGGACAGGGGGCTTCGAGCAGTACTTC
TRBJ2-2 | TRBV20-1 | . | few | CSARDKDTGELFF | TGCAGTGCTAGAGATAAGGACACCGGGGAGCTGTTTTTT
TRBJ2-7 | TRBV20-1 | TRBD1 | many | CSAINRDSRYEQYF | TGCAGCGCTATCAACCGGGACAGCAGATACGAGCAGTACTTC
TRBJ1-1 | TRBV7-3 | . | many | CASSLEGWTEAFF | TGTGCCAGCAGCTTAGAGGGGTGGACTGAAGCTTTCTTT
TRBJ2-4 | TRBV6-1 | TRBD1 | . | CASSVPGQGYIQYF | TGTGCCAGCAGCGTTCCGGGACAGGGTTACATTCAGTACTTC
TRBJ1-5 | TRBV9 | . | many | CASSVDGGGNQPQHF | TGTGCCAGCAGCGTAGATGGGGGGGGCAATCAGCCCCAGCATTTT
TRBJ2-3 | TRBV13 | . | . | CANSLAFQSTQYF | TGTGCCAACAGCTTAGCCTTTCAAAGTACGCAGTATTTT
TRBJ2-1 | TRBV27 | TRBD1 | few | CASSVQDRDNEQFF | TGTGCCAGCAGCGTACAGGACAGGGACAATGAGCAGTTCTTC
TRBJ1-5 | TRBV2 | TRBD1 | . | CASSEGTGGYQPQHF | TGTGCCAGCAGTGAAGGTACAGGGGGATATCAGCCCCAGCATTTT
TRBJ1-1 | TRBV10-3 | . | . | CAISDSRNTEAFF | TGTGCCATCAGTGATAGTAGGAACACTGAAGCTTTCTTT
TRBJ1-1 | TRBV2 | TRBD1 | . | CASRVPGQGAQNTEAFF | TGTGCCAGCAGAGTTCCGGGACAGGGGGCCCAGAACACTGAAGCTTTCTTT
TRBJ1-2 | TRBV7-2 | TRBD1 | many | CASSSSGQGYGYTF | TGTGCCAGCAGCTCTTCGGGACAGGGCTATGGCTACACCTTC
TRBJ1-1 | TRBV25-1 | . | many | CASSEWAGDTEAFF | TGTGCCAGCAGTGAATGGGCAGGGGACACTGAAGCTTTCTTT
TRBJ2-3 | TRBV12-3/TRBV12-4 | TRBD2 | . | CASTAAGGPTDTQYF | TGTGCCAGCACGGCGGCGGGGGGGCCGACAGATACGCAGTATTTT
TRBJ2-7 | TRBV20-1 | . | many | CSARTSGYEQYF | TGCAGTGCTAGAACAAGCGGCTACGAGCAGTACTTC
TRBJ1-2 | TRBV14 | . | many | CASSQDSRIYGYTF | TGTGCCAGCAGCCAAGATAGTAGGATCTATGGCTACACCTTC
TRBJ1-5 | TRBV12-5 | . | few | CASGSDRFRQPQHF | TGTGCTAGTGGTTCCGACAGGTTTCGCCAGCCCCAGCATTTT
TRBJ1-2 | TRBV9 | TRBD1 | . | CASNSNGTGGASGYTF | TGTGCCAGCAATTCAAACGGGACAGGGGGAGCGTCGGGCTACACCTTC
TRBJ1-3 | TRBV5-1 | TRBD1 | . | CASSLAAGGTFNTIYF | TGCGCCAGCAGCTTGGCTGCAGGGGGCACATTCAACACCATATATTTT
TRBJ1-5 | TRBV7-2 | . | many | CASSLKDGDQPQHF | TGTGCCAGCAGCCTAAAAGATGGGGATCAGCCCCAGCATTTT
TRBJ1-6 | TRBV2 | . | many | CASGPVSPLHF | TGTGCCAGCGGACCCGTTTCACCCCTCCACTTT
TRBJ1-2 | TRBV20-1 | . | many | CSVPTDYGYTF | TGCAGTGTTCCGACAGACTATGGCTACACCTTC
TRBJ2-1 | TRBV20-1 | . | few | CSARKWLSSYNEQFF | TGCAGTGCTAGGAAGTGGCTGAGCTCCTACAATGAGCAGTTCTTC
TRBJ2-2 | TRBV10-3 | TRBD1 | many | CAIGGQGWTGELFF | TGTGCCATCGGGGGACAGGGGTGGACCGGGGAGCTGTTTTTT
TRBJ2-5 | TRBV20-1 | . | many | CSATGTTKATQYF | TGCAGTGCCACCGGGACAACAAAAGCGACCCAGTACTTC
TRBJ2-7 | TRBV6-5 | . | few | CASSSQSDEQYF | TGTGCCAGCAGTTCACAGTCTGATGAGCAGTACTTC
TRBJ1-3 | TRBV3-1 | . | . | CASSQDFLSRSGNTIYF | TGTGCCAGCAGCCAAGATTTTCTGAGTCGTTCAGGAAACACCATATATTTT
TRBJ2-3 | TRBV6-1 | TRBD2 | few | CASREIRDYTDTQYF | TGTGCCAGCAGGGAGATCCGGGACTACACAGATACGCAGTATTTT
TRBJ1-1 | TRBV19 | . | many | CASSPGFTEAFF | TGTGCCAGTAGCCCAGGGTTCACTGAAGCTTTCTTT
TRBJ2-1 | TRBV20-1 | TRBD2 | . | CSALTSGGAYNEQFF | TGCAGTGCTCTGACGAGCGGGGGGGCCTACAATGAGCAGTTCTTC
TRBJ1-2 | TRBV7-8 | . | . | CASSTSNSYGYTF | TGTGCCAGCAGCACATCGAATTCCTATGGCTACACCTTC
TRBJ2-1 | TRBV25-1 | . | . | CASSVGTSTHEQFF | TGTGCCAGCAGTGTGGGTACCTCAACCCATGAGCAGTTCTTC
TRBJ2-5 | TRBV25-1 | . | . | CASSSPGRPGETQYF | TGTGCCAGCAGCTCCCCTGGGCGGCCGGGGGAGACCCAGTACTTC
TRBJ1-2 | TRBV6-2/TRBV6-3 | . | . | CASARKSGNGYTF | TGTGCCAGCGCCAGGAAATCAGGGAATGGCTACACCTTC
TRBJ1-6 | TRBV15 | TRBD1 | many | CATSREQGAESPLHF | TGTGCCACCAGCAGAGAACAGGGGGCGGAATCACCCCTCCACTTT
TRBJ1-2 | TRBV20-1 | TRBD1 | . | CSAPDRGFVANNYGYTF | TGCAGTGCACCCGACAGGGGTTTTGTCGCGAATAACTATGGCTACACCTTC